Listed below are T cell receptor beta chains from one sample, sequenced in a study of T-cell memory formation after mild COVID-19. In TCRdb, the 5' RACE reads were re-called with MiXCR into one record per CDR3 protein. The sample lists about 430,000 distinct CDR3 sequences; 15% to 20% were seen once. Input material: PBMCs or a T cell subset sorted from them (not recorded which). These TCRs come from a man aged 18 to 29 who had mild COVID-19 (a few samples of this study predate the infection). Cell type and time point are not known. Both conserved end residues are part of each CDR3. A D gene is named only where the DNA matches it firmly. Not every row has a clone size; where given, it reads once, few, many or a size class.

13,TRBV7-2,-,TRBJ2-1,-,CASRQGTYNEQFF,TGTGCCAGCAGGCAGGGAACCTACAATGAGCAGTTCTTC
16,TRBV5-1,TRBD2,TRBJ2-3,many,CASSLEAGGLTDTQCF,TGCGCCAGCAGCTTGGAAGCGGGGGGACTCACAGATACGCAGTGTTTT
18,TRBV5-1,TRBD1,TRBJ1-3,-,CASSFTGQGFFSGNTIYF,TGCGCCAGCAGCTTTACGGGACAGGGATTCTTTTCTGGAAACACCATATATTTT
16,TRBV6-5,TRBD2,TRBJ2-3,few,CASKMSSGDPTDTQYF,TGTGCCAGCAAGATGAGTAGCGGGGACCCTACAGATACGCAGTATTTT
12,TRBV5-6,TRBD2,TRBJ2-5,many,CASSPGLAGIYF,TGTGCCAGCAGCCCTGGACTAGCGGGGATATACTTC
15,TRBV20-1,-,TRBJ1-5,few,CSAKAGYSENQPQHF,TGCAGTGCCAAAGCGGGGTACTCGGAGAATCAGCCCCAGCATTTT
15,TRBV5-1,-,TRBJ2-3,-,CASSLYGVHTDTQYF,TGCGCCAGCAGCCTGTACGGGGTCCACACAGATACGCAGTATTTT
13,TRBV5-5,TRBD1,TRBJ1-2,few,CASSTGQGIGYTF,TGTGCCAGCAGCACCGGACAGGGGATAGGGTACACCTTC
10,TRBV29-1,-,TRBJ2-7,once,CSVEGDEQYF,TGCAGCGTTGAAGGCGACGAGCAGTACTTC
13,TRBV7-9,-,TRBJ2-4,few,CASSLESVGFQYF,TGTGCCAGCAGCTTAGAATCTGTAGGTTTTCAGTACTTC
16,TRBV7-2,-,TRBJ2-5,-,CASSLGQVTPQETQYF,TGTGCCAGCAGCTTAGGTCAGGTGACCCCCCAAGAGACCCAGTACTTC
11,TRBV7-2,-,TRBJ1-2,few,CASWGRDGYTF,TGTGCCAGCTGGGGTAGGGATGGCTACACCTTC
11,TRBV5-1,-,TRBJ2-7,few,CASTDLYEQYF,TGCGCCAGCACGGACTTATACGAGCAGTACTTC
15,TRBV6-2/TRBV6-3,TRBD1,TRBJ2-4,-,CASRKTGGAGNIQYF,TGTGCCAGCAGAAAAACAGGGGGCGCGGGAAACATTCAGTACTTC
15,TRBV27,-,TRBJ2-7,-,CASSYRDPGIYEQYF,TGTGCCAGCAGTTACCGGGACCCGGGGATCTACGAGCAGTACTTC
16,TRBV4-2,-,TRBJ1-5,-,CASSQARQVLGQPQHF,TGTGCCAGCAGCCAAGCGAGACAGGTTTTGGGTCAGCCCCAGCATTTT
14,TRBV6-1,-,TRBJ1-2,few,CASSLLATDYGYTF,TGTGCCAGCAGCCTTCTTGCGACAGACTATGGCTACACCTTC
16,TRBV4-2,-,TRBJ2-3,few,CASSQVANGEADTQYF,TGTGCCAGCAGCCAAGTCGCTAATGGGGAGGCAGATACGCAGTATTTT
11,TRBV29-1,-,TRBJ1-2,few,CSVAQDNGYTF,TGCAGCGTTGCCCAGGACAACGGCTACACCTTC
12,TRBV9,-,TRBJ2-1,many,CASSPDYNEQFF,TGTGCCAGCAGCCCCGATTACAATGAGCAGTTCTTC
15,TRBV7-9,TRBD1,TRBJ2-2,-,CASSPGTVEPGELFF,TGTGCCAGCAGCCCCGGGACAGTTGAACCCGGGGAGCTGTTTTTT
13,TRBV5-6,TRBD1,TRBJ2-7,-,CASSPDRGSEQYF,TGTGCCAGCAGCCCGGACAGGGGGAGCGAGCAGTACTTC
12,TRBV12-5,-,TRBJ1-5,-,CASGSYPGPQHF,TGTGCTAGTGGTTCGTACCCTGGGCCCCAGCATTTT
16,TRBV7-2,-,TRBJ1-4,few,CASSRGWGRSNEKLFF,TGTGCCAGCAGCCGAGGGTGGGGGCGGAGTAATGAAAAACTGTTTTTT
15,TRBV4-3,-,TRBJ2-1,few,CASSQDNIRKDEQFF,TGCGCCAGCAGCCAAGATAACATTAGAAAGGATGAGCAGTTCTTC
13,TRBV20-1,TRBD1,TRBJ1-1,few,CSAAQGTGARAFF,TGCAGTGCCGCCCAGGGGACAGGGGCGCGAGCTTTCTTT
15,TRBV6-6,-,TRBJ1-1,-,CASKGRGSVNTEAFF,TGTGCCAGCAAAGGTCGGGGATCGGTGAACACTGAAGCTTTCTTT
15,TRBV12-3/TRBV12-4,-,TRBJ2-2,-,CASRRQVTLTGELFF,TGTGCCAGCAGAAGACAGGTTACGTTGACCGGGGAGCTGTTTTTT
16,TRBV20-1,TRBD2,TRBJ2-7,-,CSAPSFGRGGPYEQYF,TGCAGTGCTCCGTCCTTTGGGCGGGGGGGCCCCTACGAGCAGTACTTC
17,TRBV7-9,-,TRBJ2-1,few,CASSFTDGRGAYNEQFF,TGTGCCAGCAGCTTTACCGACGGCCGGGGAGCCTACAATGAGCAGTTCTTC
15,TRBV4-1,TRBD1,TRBJ2-1,few,CASSTGGSPYNEQFF,TGCGCCAGCTCGACAGGGGGCTCACCCTACAATGAGCAGTTCTTC
14,TRBV7-9,-,TRBJ1-2,-,CASSLIFRDYGYTF,TGTGCCAGCAGCTTAATCTTCCGTGACTATGGCTACACCTTC
13,TRBV14,-,TRBJ1-1,few,CASSQSLWGGAFF,TGTGCCAGCAGCCAGAGTTTGTGGGGTGGAGCTTTCTTT
14,TRBV5-1,-,TRBJ2-5,-,CASSSGDTGRTQYF,TGCGCCAGCAGCTCGGGCGACACTGGGAGGACCCAGTACTTC
17,TRBV6-2/TRBV6-3,-,TRBJ1-2,-,CASSYSGWAGANYGYTF,TGTGCCAGCAGTTACTCGGGCTGGGCCGGAGCTAACTATGGCTACACCTTC
11,TRBV5-1,-,TRBJ1-2,many,CASSLGSLHTF,TGCGCCAGCAGCTTGGGCAGCCTACACACCTTC
16,TRBV7-2,TRBD1,TRBJ1-4,many,CASSLVWGQGNEKLFF,TGTGCCAGCAGCTTAGTTTGGGGACAGGGGAACGAAAAACTGTTTTTT
13,TRBV5-5,TRBD1,TRBJ1-1,few,CASSLSMGQGAFF,TGTGCCAGCAGCTTGTCCATGGGACAGGGGGCTTTCTTT
15,TRBV10-1,-,TRBJ2-3,-,CASSDRGTSTDTQYF,TGCGCCAGCAGTGACCGGGGGACTAGCACAGATACGCAGTATTTT
13,TRBV4-3,-,TRBJ2-5,-,CASSRAGQETQYF,TGCGCCAGCAGCCGAGCGGGCCAAGAGACCCAGTACTTC
15,TRBV11-2,-,TRBJ2-7,many,CASSSISGTSYEQYF,TGTGCCAGCAGCTCGATTTCCGGGACCTCCTACGAGCAGTACTTC
15,TRBV9,TRBD1,TRBJ1-5,-,CASSVQGVEVQPQHF,TGTGCCAGCAGCGTCCAGGGGGTGGAGGTTCAGCCCCAGCATTTT
13,TRBV5-6,-,TRBJ2-1,few,CASSLVLGGEQFF,TGTGCCAGCAGCTTGGTGCTGGGGGGTGAGCAGTTCTTC
13,TRBV7-6,-,TRBJ1-5,many,CASSSGYYQPQHF,TGTGCCAGCAGCTCAGGGTACTATCAGCCCCAGCATTTT
14,TRBV6-5,-,TRBJ1-1,-,CASSYSIYVSEAFF,TGTGCCAGCAGTTACTCGATCTATGTCAGTGAAGCTTTCTTT
15,TRBV15,TRBD1,TRBJ2-4,many,CATSRDDRVRNIQYF,TGTGCCACCAGCCGAGACGACAGGGTTAGAAACATTCAGTACTTC